This entry concerns a single TCR beta chain. This clone has only a few counts. Its specific antigen is unknown. One end of the junction varies from germline; a read error may be responsible. This specimen belongs to a study of cytomegalovirus exposure and HLA in healthy donors (dated by TCRdb to 2016 to 2017). Context from the whole study: In an earlier analysis of 587 of the donors, under 300 Gb of sequence data and 100 million or so unique TCR beta sequences from roughly 190 million T cells were reported. A later analysis re-examined previously published TCR beta repertoires from more than 600 donors and added high-resolution HLA genotyping to investigate patterns of TCR occurrence. Roughly 300 gigabases of sequencing data and around 80 million unique TCR sequences made up an early release that covered 500 to 700 HLA-typed donors. Besides the first cohort of hundreds of subjects, a separate validation cohort made up of over 100 different subjects was used. On average, roughly 250,000 unique TCR beta nucleotide sequences were sequenced per donor among some 420 genotyped donors of the cohort, with roughly 18% of those sequences being non-productive. HLA typing included class I and class II loci at four-digit resolution. Genome-wide SNP genotypes for about three fifths of the roughly 700 donors were used in a later genetic analysis, which treated that subset as a discovery cohort. Donor age, sex, ethnicity and CMV serostatus were compiled together with the repertoire data. Typing coverage differed by locus: A, B, C, DRB1 and DQB1 were typed in about 629-630 donors, DQA1 in about 500, DPA1 in 606, and DPB1 in roughly 450. Among the roughly 400 genotyped donors, roughly 80% belonged to the genetic ancestry cluster associated with self-reported Caucasian donors. Using immunosequencing, the study profiled T cell repertoires from 666 subjects and related those repertoires to cytomegalovirus serostatus. Because of strong linkage in the cohort, 5 or 6 DR-DQ haplotypes were treated as single units for association and clustering. The aim of the study was to test whether cataloging public T cell receptors could identify signatures of past pathogen exposure. All discovery cohort repertoires had been generated using a single sequencing platform. Rather than using new phenotypic data, the later analysis identified candidate immune exposures from TCR beta sequences and from how often those sequences occurred across donors. To predict cytomegalovirus infection status, the study brought together high-throughput TCR immunosequencing, statistical association of individual TCRs with disease status, and machine learning. An earlier analysis of around 540 of the donors applied high-throughput TCR beta sequencing to assess whether each TCR beta V gene segment acted as functional or pseudogenic.

The library was built by means of the immunoSEQ multiplex PCR assay. The multiplex PCR relied on a mix of 60 forward primers for TCR Vbeta segments and 13 reverse primers for TCR Jbeta segments. The CDR3 region of rearranged TCR beta genes was amplified from genomic DNA with a multiplex PCR assay. Amplified TCR beta libraries were sequenced as 87-base-pair reads on the Illumina HiSeq System. On the study's bioinformatics: Across the 500 to 700 repertoires, a later analysis counted tens of millions of unique TCR beta chains, some 11 million of which were shared by at least two donors. A nearest-neighbor algorithm error-corrected the raw reads and collapsed the reads into unique sequences, merging closely related sequences to remove PCR and sequencing errors. V, D and J gene segments were assigned by aligning CDR3 sequences to IMGT reference sequences. For a sequence to be retained, at least a six-nucleotide match to both a V gene segment and a J gene segment was required. A rearrangement counted as productive if the CDR3 had no stop codons and remained in frame with V and J, and every other rearrangement counted as non-productive. CDR3 was defined by IMGT convention, running from the second conserved V-encoded cysteine to the conserved J-encoded phenylalanine. In an earlier analysis of some 550 of the donors, sequences lacking an unambiguous match to a single V gene segment were excluded. In an earlier analysis of a few hundred of the donors, V segments were called functional above 56.7% productive rearrangements and were called segregating when the between-donor standard deviation exceeded 5%. A statistical classification framework was built for diagnosing cytomegalovirus status from the catalog of TCR beta chain sequences. V and J gene assignment, in a later analysis, came from comparing TCR nucleotide sequences with IMGT/GENE-DB human TR gene sequences. The TCRdist pipeline was used in a later analysis to assign CDR3 sequences and most-parsimonious VDJ recombination scenarios. A later analysis defined each TCR beta chain by its CDR3 amino acid sequence plus V-gene family, and excluded reads lacking a unique V-gene family. A later analysis removed roughly 590 highly shared, low-generation-probability nucleotide sequences to deal with suspected cross-contamination and a sequencing artifact. For each public chain, a later analysis derived a clonal expansion index from normalized ranks of inferred template counts within each repertoire. In a later analysis, generation probabilities were computed using a VDJ recombination model fitted to out-of-frame rearrangements, and the results were checked against IGoR. A later analysis scored TCR-TCR, TCR-HLA and TCR-CMV co-occurrence with hypergeometric tests, applying a repertoire-size bias correction to TCR pairs. False discovery rates were estimated in a later analysis by permuting HLA or CMV assignments 20 times. In a later analysis, co-occurring TCRs were grouped with DBSCAN, and TCRdist sequence similarity was added when clustering was performed within HLA-allele-positive subsets. Repertoires with fewer than 30,000 or more than 120,000 public chains were left out of co-occurrence clustering, as were five repertoires with anomalous nucleotide sharing. TCRdb limited this immuneACCESS table to in-frame rearrangements with V and J called. A share of clones is missing; checked studies link under half to unresolved V genes, and the rest is unexplained. The V and J calls and the clone size are those of that table, but D and trimming were determined from the DNA. For this sample there are some 200,000 clones; 9.5% appear just once. Over 1% of the sample is in the top ten clones.

CDR1 and CDR2 are read off the germline V gene (reference sequence) as SEHNR and FQNEAQ. The cysteine opens and the phenylalanine closes a CDR3 of 14 amino acids. The only DNA kept is the CDR3, 42 bases in frame from the first base. The paper's findings and limits, for the study overall: In vitro tests confirmed that a few of the cytomegalovirus-associated TCR beta chains recognize cytomegalovirus antigens. A later analysis associated about 17,000 TCR beta sequences with specific HLA alleles at a false discovery rate of 0.05. Across donors, most TCR sequences were observed very rarely, whereas some public TCRs were present in many individuals. The authors suggested that the approach could potentially be generalized to other disease states and immunological phenotypes. An earlier analysis of 450 to 750 of the donors showed that most TCR beta V segments appeared in productive rearrangements either about 87% or about 30% of the time, which broadly matched IMGT annotations. This cohort had only TCR beta chains sequenced, and the lack of alpha or paired-chain data limited which features could be detected. The sequencing pipeline was judged likely to have produced a cluster of highly shared sequence variants as a technical artifact. A later genetic analysis reported fewer N-insertions in productive TCRs among donors in an Asian-associated ancestry cluster than the roughly 640-donor mean. Compared with equally common non-associated chains, HLA-associated TCR beta chains in a later analysis were more clonally expanded and had lower generation probabilities. According to a later analysis, TCR association rates differed among HLA loci, with DRB1 alleles showing the most associated TCRs and HLA-C alleles showing the fewest. Because HLA typing was unavailable for some donors at each locus, only the typed subset was used in association tests. V-gene and J-gene trimming of TCR beta chains was associated with a missense DCLRE1C variant in a later genetic analysis, and the association was replicated in an independent cohort. Some IMGT-functional V segments, including TRBV6-2 and TRBV6-3, could not be distinguished by the 87-base-pair reads and were therefore excluded. Presence/absence analyses assumed roughly uniform sequencing depth across donors, an assumption that may not hold. The study listed 164 TCR beta chains as associated with cytomegalovirus. Assigning TCR associations to individual alleles was difficult when HLA alleles, especially DR and DQ, strongly co-occurred. The classifier was reported to diagnose cytomegalovirus status with high specificity and sensitivity in both the original and validation cohorts. Correlated functional status among segregating V segments might reflect linkage disequilibrium, but an unknown experimental factor could not be ruled out. The only immune exposure information available for the cohort was CMV serostatus. Most CMV-associated TCR beta chains appeared to be HLA-restricted in a later analysis, and the HLA associations seemed to be driven largely by CMV exposure. In a later analysis, several top co-occurrence clusters were reported to appear linked to parvovirus B19, influenza, CMV and Epstein-Barr virus. Because counts were too low, roughly 17 rarely observed V segments, including chromosome 9 orphons, were left out of the earlier analysis of 587 of the donors. A further reported finding was that TCR beta sequences accurately predicted the HLA-A and HLA-B alleles for most subjects in the first cohort.

The cohort was made up of several hundred healthy bone marrow donors. At the time of sampling, every cohort member was nominally healthy, though immune exposures that went unrecorded were likely present. The donor was CMV seropositive and belonged to the group of more than 250 seropositive cohort members. Every donor gave a peripheral blood sample, and the peripheral blood mononuclear cells from that sample were used for TCR beta sequencing. Genomic DNA extraction from the blood cell samples was performed with the Qiagen DNeasy Blood Extraction Kit. The sequenced sample was PBMCs. The TCR sequence derives from a young woman in good health and CMV-seropositive. The rearrangement combines TRBV7-9 with TRBJ2-5; TRBD1 is a possible D gene, resting on 5 matching bases. The sequenced DNA: TGTGCCAGCAGCTCTCAGGGAAGACAAGAGACCCGGTACTTC. Its amino acids are CASSSQGRQETRYF.